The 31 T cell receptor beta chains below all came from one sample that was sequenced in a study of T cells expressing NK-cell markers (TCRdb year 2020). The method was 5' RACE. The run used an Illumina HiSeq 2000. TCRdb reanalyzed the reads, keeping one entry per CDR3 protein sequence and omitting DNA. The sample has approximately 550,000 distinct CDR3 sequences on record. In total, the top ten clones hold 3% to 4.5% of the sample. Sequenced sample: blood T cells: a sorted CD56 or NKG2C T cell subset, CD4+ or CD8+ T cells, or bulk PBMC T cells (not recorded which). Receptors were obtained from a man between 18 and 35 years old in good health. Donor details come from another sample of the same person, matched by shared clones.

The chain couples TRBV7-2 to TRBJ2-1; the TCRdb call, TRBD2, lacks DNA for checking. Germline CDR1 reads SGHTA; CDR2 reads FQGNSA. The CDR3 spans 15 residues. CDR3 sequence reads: CASSIGFSGYNEQFF. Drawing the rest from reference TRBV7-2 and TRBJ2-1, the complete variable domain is GAGVSQSPSNKVTEKGKDVELRCDPISGHTALYWYRQSLGQGLEFLIYFQGNSAPDKSGLPSDRFSAERTGGSVSTLTIQRTQQEDSAVYLCASSIGFSGYNEQFFGPGTRLTVL.

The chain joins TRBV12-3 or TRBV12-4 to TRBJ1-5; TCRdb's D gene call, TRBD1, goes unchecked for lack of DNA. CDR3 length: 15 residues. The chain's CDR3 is CASSNRGGEDQPQHF.

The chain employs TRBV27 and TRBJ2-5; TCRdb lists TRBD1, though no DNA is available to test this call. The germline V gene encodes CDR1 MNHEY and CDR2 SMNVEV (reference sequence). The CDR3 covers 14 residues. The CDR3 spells CASSPVDSPETQYF.

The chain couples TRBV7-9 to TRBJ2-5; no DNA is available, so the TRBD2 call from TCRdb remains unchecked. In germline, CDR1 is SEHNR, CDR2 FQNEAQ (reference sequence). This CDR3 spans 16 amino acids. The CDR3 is CASSFLSGSRGGTQYF. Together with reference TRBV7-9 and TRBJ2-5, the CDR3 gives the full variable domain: DTGVSQNPRHKITKRGQNVTFRCDPISEHNRLYWYRQTLGQGPEFLTYFQNEAQLEKSRLLSDRFSAERPKGSFSTLEIQRTEQGDSAMYLCASSFLSGSRGGTQYFGPGTRLLVL.

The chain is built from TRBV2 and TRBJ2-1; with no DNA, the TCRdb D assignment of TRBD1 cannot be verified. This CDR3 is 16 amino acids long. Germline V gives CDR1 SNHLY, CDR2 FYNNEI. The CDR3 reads CASSGGAGAFYNEQFF. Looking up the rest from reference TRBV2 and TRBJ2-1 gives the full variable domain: EPEVTQTPSHQVTQMGQEVILRCVPISNHLYFYWYRQILGQKVEFLVSFYNNEISEKSEIFDDQFSVERPDGSNFTLKIRSTKLEDSAMYFCASSGGAGAFYNEQFFGPGTRLTVL.

This chain's CDR3 is CSATSSGRIADTQYF. This chain links TRBV20-1 with TRBJ2-3; TCRdb reports TRBD2, a call that lacks DNA to check it against. Germline V CDR1 and CDR2: DFQATT, SNEGSKA (reference sequence). The CDR3 runs 15 residues.

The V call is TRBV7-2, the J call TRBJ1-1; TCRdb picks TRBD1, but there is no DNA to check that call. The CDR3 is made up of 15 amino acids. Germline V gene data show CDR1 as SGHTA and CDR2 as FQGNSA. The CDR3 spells CASSLPDRGGTEAFF.

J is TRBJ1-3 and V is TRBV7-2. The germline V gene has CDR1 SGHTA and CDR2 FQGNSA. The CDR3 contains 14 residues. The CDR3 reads CASSRSTAGNTIYF.

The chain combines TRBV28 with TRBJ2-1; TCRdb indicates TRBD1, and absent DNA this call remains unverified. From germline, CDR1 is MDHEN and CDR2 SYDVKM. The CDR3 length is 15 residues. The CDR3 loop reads CASHFGTGDNNEQFF.

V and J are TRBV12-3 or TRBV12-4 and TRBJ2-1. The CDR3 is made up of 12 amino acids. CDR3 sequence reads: CASSLEAVEQFF.

CDR3 loop: CASSVGQRTGELFF. The rearrangement joins TRBV9 to TRBJ2-2; TCRdb calls TRBD1, which cannot be checked without DNA. Germline V gene sequence: CDR1 SGDLS, CDR2 YYNGEE. The CDR3 runs 14 residues.

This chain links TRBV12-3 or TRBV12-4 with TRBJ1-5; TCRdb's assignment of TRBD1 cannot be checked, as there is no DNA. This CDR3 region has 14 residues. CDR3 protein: CASRDDRVPQPQHF.

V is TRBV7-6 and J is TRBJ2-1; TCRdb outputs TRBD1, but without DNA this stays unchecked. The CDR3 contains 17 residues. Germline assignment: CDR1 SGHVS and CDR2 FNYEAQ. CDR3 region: CASSLGDWGRSYNEQFF.

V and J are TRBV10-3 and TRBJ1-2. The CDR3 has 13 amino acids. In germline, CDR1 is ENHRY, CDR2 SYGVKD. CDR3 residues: CAISEGEGDGYTF.

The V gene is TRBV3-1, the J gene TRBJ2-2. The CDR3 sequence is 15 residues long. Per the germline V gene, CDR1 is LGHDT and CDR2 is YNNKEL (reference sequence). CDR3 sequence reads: CASSQDLASTGELFF.

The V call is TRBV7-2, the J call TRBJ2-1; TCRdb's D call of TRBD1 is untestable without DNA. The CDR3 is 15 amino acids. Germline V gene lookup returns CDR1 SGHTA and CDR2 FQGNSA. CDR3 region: CASSLSGGAGNEQFF.

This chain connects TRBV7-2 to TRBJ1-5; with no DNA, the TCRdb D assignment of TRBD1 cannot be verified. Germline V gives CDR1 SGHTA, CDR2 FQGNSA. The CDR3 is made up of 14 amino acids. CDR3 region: CASIQDRDVGPQHF.

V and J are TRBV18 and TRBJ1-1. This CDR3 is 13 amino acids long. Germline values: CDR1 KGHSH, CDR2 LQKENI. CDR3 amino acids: CASSPGGLTEAFF.

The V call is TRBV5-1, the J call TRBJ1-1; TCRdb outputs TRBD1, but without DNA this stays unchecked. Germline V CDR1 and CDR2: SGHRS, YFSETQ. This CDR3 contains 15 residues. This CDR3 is CASSPSGRGDTEAFF.

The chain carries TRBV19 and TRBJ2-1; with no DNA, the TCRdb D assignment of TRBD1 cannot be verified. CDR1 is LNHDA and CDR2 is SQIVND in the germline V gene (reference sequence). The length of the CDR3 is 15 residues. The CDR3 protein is CASSIPGPSSNEQFF.

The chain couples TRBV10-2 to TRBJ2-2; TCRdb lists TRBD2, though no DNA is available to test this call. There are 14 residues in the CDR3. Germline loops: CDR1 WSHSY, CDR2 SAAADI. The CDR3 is CASRGGSDTGELFF.

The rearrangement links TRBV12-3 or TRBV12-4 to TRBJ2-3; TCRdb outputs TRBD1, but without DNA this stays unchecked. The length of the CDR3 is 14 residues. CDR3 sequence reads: CASRGRGGADTQYF.

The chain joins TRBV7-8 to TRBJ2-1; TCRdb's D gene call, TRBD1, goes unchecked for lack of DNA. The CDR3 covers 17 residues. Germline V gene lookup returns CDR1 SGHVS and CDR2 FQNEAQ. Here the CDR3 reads CASSLTPTRSDYNEQFF.

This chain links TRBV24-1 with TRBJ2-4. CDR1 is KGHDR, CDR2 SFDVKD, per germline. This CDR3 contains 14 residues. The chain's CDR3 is CATSEAGRQSIQYF.

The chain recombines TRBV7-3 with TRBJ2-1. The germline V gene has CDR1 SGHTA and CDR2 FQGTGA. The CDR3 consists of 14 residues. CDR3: CASSLNMWSNEQFF.

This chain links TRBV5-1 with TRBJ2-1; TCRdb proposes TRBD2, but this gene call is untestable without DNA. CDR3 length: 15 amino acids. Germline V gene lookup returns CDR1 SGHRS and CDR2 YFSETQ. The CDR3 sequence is CASSLVGTRDNEQFF. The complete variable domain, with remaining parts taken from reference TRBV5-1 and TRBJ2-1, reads KAGVTQTPRYLIKTRGQQVTLSCSPISGHRSVSWYQQTPGQGLQFLFEYFSETQRNKGNFPGRFSGRQFSNSRSEMNVSTLELGDSALYLCASSLVGTRDNEQFFGPGTRLTVL.

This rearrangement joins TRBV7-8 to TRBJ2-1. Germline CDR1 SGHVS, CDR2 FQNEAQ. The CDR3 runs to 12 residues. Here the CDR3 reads CASRPFYNEQFF.

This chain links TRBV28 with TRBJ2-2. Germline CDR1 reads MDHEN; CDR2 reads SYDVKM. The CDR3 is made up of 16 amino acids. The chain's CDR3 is CASSYGFGTDTGELFF.

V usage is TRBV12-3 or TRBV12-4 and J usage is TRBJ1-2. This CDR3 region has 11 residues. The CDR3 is CASSLLYGYTF.

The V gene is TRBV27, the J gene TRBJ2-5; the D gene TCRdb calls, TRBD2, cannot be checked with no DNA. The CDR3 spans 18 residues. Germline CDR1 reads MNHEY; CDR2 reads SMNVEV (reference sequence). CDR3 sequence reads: CASSLSKTSGTSRETQYF.

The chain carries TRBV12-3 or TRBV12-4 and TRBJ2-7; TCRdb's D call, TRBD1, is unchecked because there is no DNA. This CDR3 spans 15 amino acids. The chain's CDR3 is CASSDPRDSSYEQYF.